Listed below are T cell receptor beta chains from one sample, sequenced in a study of CD8+ T cells in alopecia areata. The table came from immunoSEQ multiplex PCR; TCRdb's copy has only in-frame clones and leaves some out. The repertoire includes about 92,000 clones, around 40% of them detected once, and around 20% sits in the top ten. Specimen: CD8+ T cells sorted from blood, collected at week 24, from a patient treated with tofacitinib. Receptor source: a human donor with alopecia areata. The CDR3 runs from the conserved cysteine through the conserved F or W. D genes are given only for firm matches. A row's size may be missing; if present it is once, few, many or a size class.

d_call: NA; j_call: TRBJ2-7; v_call: TRBV29-1; clone_size: few; cdr3_aa: CSVETSYEQYF; cdr3_nt: TGCAGCGTTGAAACCAGCTACGAGCAGTACTTC
d_call: TRBD2; j_call: TRBJ2-7; v_call: TRBV7-9; clone_size: NA; cdr3_aa: CASSSSGRAYEQYF; cdr3_nt: TGTGCCAGCAGCTCTAGCGGGAGGGCTTACGAGCAGTACTTC
d_call: TRBD2; j_call: TRBJ2-4; v_call: TRBV10-3; clone_size: NA; cdr3_aa: CAISVGLEGPIQYF; cdr3_nt: TGTGCCATCAGTGTGGGACTAGAAGGTCCCATTCAGTACTTC
d_call: NA; j_call: TRBJ2-7; v_call: TRBV19; clone_size: once; cdr3_aa: CASSSEAGKDYEQYF; cdr3_nt: TGTGCCAGTAGTTCTGAAGCAGGGAAGGACTACGAGCAGTACTTC
d_call: NA; j_call: TRBJ2-7; v_call: TRBV19; clone_size: few; cdr3_aa: CASSWGPGIYEQYF; cdr3_nt: TGTGCCAGTAGCTGGGGACCCGGGATTTACGAGCAGTACTTC
d_call: NA; j_call: TRBJ2-7; v_call: TRBV15; clone_size: NA; cdr3_aa: CATSREGKQYF; cdr3_nt: TGTGCCACCAGCAGAGAAGGAAAACAGTACTTC
d_call: TRBD1; j_call: TRBJ1-2; v_call: TRBV2; clone_size: NA; cdr3_aa: CASRPGQGADGYTF; cdr3_nt: TGTGCCAGCAGGCCGGGACAGGGGGCTGATGGCTACACCTTC
d_call: NA; j_call: TRBJ2-7; v_call: TRBV4-1; clone_size: few; cdr3_aa: CASSHSEARSAYEQYF; cdr3_nt: TGCGCCAGCAGCCACTCTGAAGCGCGGTCCGCCTACGAGCAGTACTTC
d_call: TRBD2; j_call: TRBJ2-2; v_call: TRBV27; clone_size: NA; cdr3_aa: CASSPLAGVATGELFF; cdr3_nt: TGTGCCAGCAGTCCCCTAGCGGGAGTGGCCACCGGGGAGCTGTTTTTT
d_call: NA; j_call: TRBJ2-2; v_call: TRBV27; clone_size: NA; cdr3_aa: CASSLRRGAGELFF; cdr3_nt: TGTGCCAGCAGTTTAAGGAGGGGCGCCGGGGAGCTGTTTTTT
d_call: NA; j_call: TRBJ1-1; v_call: TRBV4-2; clone_size: NA; cdr3_aa: CASSESDSTNTEAFF; cdr3_nt: TGTGCCAGCAGCGAGAGCGACAGCACGAACACTGAAGCTTTCTTT
d_call: NA; j_call: TRBJ2-1; v_call: TRBV27; clone_size: NA; cdr3_aa: CASSLEGPHYNEQFF; cdr3_nt: TGTGCCAGCAGTTTGGAGGGACCACACTACAATGAGCAGTTCTTC
d_call: TRBD1; j_call: TRBJ2-7; v_call: TRBV5-6; clone_size: NA; cdr3_aa: CASSEQGNEQYF; cdr3_nt: TGTGCCAGCTCAGAACAGGGGAACGAGCAGTACTTC
d_call: NA; j_call: TRBJ2-1; v_call: TRBV29-1; clone_size: NA; cdr3_aa: CSVRRESSYNEQFF; cdr3_nt: TGCAGCGTCCGACGGGAGAGCTCCTACAATGAGCAGTTCTTC
d_call: NA; j_call: TRBJ2-7; v_call: TRBV5-4; clone_size: NA; cdr3_aa: CASSHPERYYEQYF; cdr3_nt: TGTGCCAGCAGCCACCCTGAGAGGTACTACGAGCAGTACTTC
d_call: NA; j_call: TRBJ2-7; v_call: TRBV9; clone_size: NA; cdr3_aa: CASSEGDYYEQYF; cdr3_nt: TGTGCCAGTTCGGAAGGCGATTACTACGAGCAGTACTTC
d_call: NA; j_call: TRBJ1-2; v_call: TRBV29-1; clone_size: NA; cdr3_aa: CSVGPRGGYTF; cdr3_nt: TGCAGCGTTGGCCCTCGGGGAGGCTACACCTTC
d_call: NA; j_call: TRBJ2-7; v_call: TRBV4-2; clone_size: NA; cdr3_aa: CASSQGLVYEQYF; cdr3_nt: TGTGCCAGCAGCCAAGGGTTAGTCTACGAGCAGTACTTC
d_call: TRBD1; j_call: TRBJ2-7; v_call: TRBV5-1; clone_size: NA; cdr3_aa: CASSAVRDRTAYEQYF; cdr3_nt: TGCGCCAGCAGCGCCGTCCGGGACAGGACCGCCTACGAGCAGTACTTC
d_call: NA; j_call: TRBJ2-7; v_call: TRBV7-2; clone_size: NA; cdr3_aa: CASSWDQTYEQYF; cdr3_nt: TGTGCCAGCAGCTGGGACCAGACCTACGAGCAGTACTTC
d_call: TRBD2; j_call: TRBJ2-1; v_call: TRBV9; clone_size: NA; cdr3_aa: CASSTTSGSRNEQFF; cdr3_nt: TGTGCCAGCAGCACGACTAGCGGGAGCCGCAATGAGCAGTTCTTC
d_call: TRBD2; j_call: TRBJ2-1; v_call: TRBV28; clone_size: many; cdr3_aa: CASSGSGLAHEQFF; cdr3_nt: TGTGCCAGCAGTGGATCGGGACTAGCCCATGAGCAGTTCTTC
d_call: NA; j_call: TRBJ1-2; v_call: TRBV11-2; clone_size: few; cdr3_aa: CASSLVGGYTF; cdr3_nt: TGTGCCAGCAGCTTAGTAGGTGGCTACACCTTC
d_call: NA; j_call: TRBJ1-2; v_call: TRBV19; clone_size: NA; cdr3_aa: CASSEGNYGYTF; cdr3_nt: TGTGCCAGTAGTGAGGGGAACTATGGCTACACCTTC
d_call: TRBD2; j_call: TRBJ2-7; v_call: TRBV7-6; clone_size: NA; cdr3_aa: CASSFESAGSSYEQYF; cdr3_nt: TGTGCCAGCAGCTTCGAATCAGCGGGGAGCTCCTACGAGCAGTACTTC
d_call: TRBD1; j_call: TRBJ1-1; v_call: TRBV5-6; clone_size: many; cdr3_aa: CASSLVKPGQGRTEAFF; cdr3_nt: TGTGCCAGCAGCTTGGTTAAGCCGGGACAGGGACGGACTGAAGCTTTCTTT
d_call: NA; j_call: TRBJ2-7; v_call: TRBV15; clone_size: few; cdr3_aa: CATSRGQAQYF; cdr3_nt: TGTGCCACCAGCAGAGGACAGGCTCAGTACTTC
d_call: NA; j_call: TRBJ2-4; v_call: TRBV27; clone_size: NA; cdr3_aa: CASSLAAKNIQYF; cdr3_nt: TGTGCCAGCAGTTTAGCGGCCAAAAACATTCAGTACTTC
d_call: TRBD1; j_call: TRBJ1-2; v_call: TRBV18; clone_size: NA; cdr3_aa: CASSPRQGRRYGYTF; cdr3_nt: TGTGCCAGCTCGCCCAGACAGGGAAGACGGTATGGCTACACCTTC
d_call: TRBD1; j_call: TRBJ1-2; v_call: TRBV4-1; clone_size: once; cdr3_aa: CASSRGQALEGYTF; cdr3_nt: TGCGCCAGCAGCCGCGGACAGGCCTTAGAGGGCTACACCTTC
d_call: NA; j_call: TRBJ1-1; v_call: TRBV9; clone_size: NA; cdr3_aa: CASSGWSGTEAFF; cdr3_nt: TGTGCCAGCAGCGGCTGGTCAGGTACTGAAGCTTTCTTT
d_call: NA; j_call: TRBJ2-7; v_call: TRBV6-1; clone_size: few; cdr3_aa: CASSESGYSYYEQYF; cdr3_nt: TGTGCCAGCAGTGAATCGGGGTATAGTTACTACGAGCAGTACTTC
d_call: TRBD2; j_call: TRBJ2-5; v_call: TRBV11-2; clone_size: NA; cdr3_aa: CASSGLAGGLETQYF; cdr3_nt: TGTGCCAGCAGCGGACTAGCGGGAGGGCTGGAGACCCAGTACTTC
d_call: TRBD2; j_call: TRBJ2-5; v_call: TRBV4-3; clone_size: few; cdr3_aa: CASSPDGGGRETQYF; cdr3_nt: TGCGCCAGCAGCCCCGATGGGGGGGGTCGAGAGACCCAGTACTTC
d_call: NA; j_call: TRBJ2-7; v_call: TRBV13; clone_size: few; cdr3_aa: CASTPLQGSRSDEQYF; cdr3_nt: TGTGCCAGCACCCCTCTCCAGGGATCCAGATCGGACGAGCAGTACTTC
d_call: NA; j_call: TRBJ2-5; v_call: TRBV15; clone_size: few; cdr3_aa: CATSRPRAGETQYF; cdr3_nt: TGTGCCACCAGCAGACCCCGAGCAGGAGAGACCCAGTACTTC
d_call: TRBD2; j_call: TRBJ2-3; v_call: TRBV9; clone_size: few; cdr3_aa: CASSGETSGADTQYF; cdr3_nt: TGTGCCAGCAGCGGCGAGACTAGCGGGGCAGATACGCAGTATTTT
d_call: TRBD1; j_call: TRBJ2-7; v_call: TRBV29-1; clone_size: few; cdr3_aa: CSVEDQGEQYEQYF; cdr3_nt: TGCAGCGTTGAAGATCAGGGGGAGCAATACGAGCAGTACTTC
d_call: TRBD1; j_call: TRBJ2-7; v_call: TRBV18; clone_size: few; cdr3_aa: CASSPTGWDRGYEQYF; cdr3_nt: TGTGCCAGCTCACCAACTGGATGGGACAGGGGCTACGAGCAGTACTTC
d_call: NA; j_call: TRBJ2-3; v_call: TRBV13; clone_size: NA; cdr3_aa: CASSSNLRADTQYF; cdr3_nt: TGTGCCAGCAGCTCCAACCTTCGAGCAGATACGCAGTATTTT